The clone carrying this T cell receptor beta chain has only one observation. The data are from a study of blood T cell repertoires in COVID-19. The V gene lost 6 bases and the J gene lost 5 bases, with 16 bases spanning the gap. Germline CDR1 MNHEY, CDR2 SMNVEV (reference sequence). The CDR3 is 14 residues long. Participants spanned ages about 18 to 95 years and resided in roughly 26 US areas. Cohorts were determined from participant-reported clinical history. Original processing notes: Reference gene primer amplification gave estimated nucleated cell counts. The data were produced by immunoSEQ multiplex PCR, yet TCRdb's version contains in-frame clones alone and is incomplete. The V and J calls and clone size are taken from that table; D and trimming were inferred from the DNA. The data show around 450,000 clones, with 90% seen just once and less than 0.75% held by the top ten.

The sequencing input was PBMCs or T cells enriched from blood (not recorded which). The chain recombines TRBV27 with TRBJ2-5, with D possibly TRBD2 on 6 matching bases. The sequence was collected from a young man who had recovered from COVID-19. The chain's CDR3 is CASSGWGVGETQYF. CDR3 nucleotide sequence: TGTGCCAGCAGCGGCTGGGGGGTTGGGGAGACCCAGTACTTC.